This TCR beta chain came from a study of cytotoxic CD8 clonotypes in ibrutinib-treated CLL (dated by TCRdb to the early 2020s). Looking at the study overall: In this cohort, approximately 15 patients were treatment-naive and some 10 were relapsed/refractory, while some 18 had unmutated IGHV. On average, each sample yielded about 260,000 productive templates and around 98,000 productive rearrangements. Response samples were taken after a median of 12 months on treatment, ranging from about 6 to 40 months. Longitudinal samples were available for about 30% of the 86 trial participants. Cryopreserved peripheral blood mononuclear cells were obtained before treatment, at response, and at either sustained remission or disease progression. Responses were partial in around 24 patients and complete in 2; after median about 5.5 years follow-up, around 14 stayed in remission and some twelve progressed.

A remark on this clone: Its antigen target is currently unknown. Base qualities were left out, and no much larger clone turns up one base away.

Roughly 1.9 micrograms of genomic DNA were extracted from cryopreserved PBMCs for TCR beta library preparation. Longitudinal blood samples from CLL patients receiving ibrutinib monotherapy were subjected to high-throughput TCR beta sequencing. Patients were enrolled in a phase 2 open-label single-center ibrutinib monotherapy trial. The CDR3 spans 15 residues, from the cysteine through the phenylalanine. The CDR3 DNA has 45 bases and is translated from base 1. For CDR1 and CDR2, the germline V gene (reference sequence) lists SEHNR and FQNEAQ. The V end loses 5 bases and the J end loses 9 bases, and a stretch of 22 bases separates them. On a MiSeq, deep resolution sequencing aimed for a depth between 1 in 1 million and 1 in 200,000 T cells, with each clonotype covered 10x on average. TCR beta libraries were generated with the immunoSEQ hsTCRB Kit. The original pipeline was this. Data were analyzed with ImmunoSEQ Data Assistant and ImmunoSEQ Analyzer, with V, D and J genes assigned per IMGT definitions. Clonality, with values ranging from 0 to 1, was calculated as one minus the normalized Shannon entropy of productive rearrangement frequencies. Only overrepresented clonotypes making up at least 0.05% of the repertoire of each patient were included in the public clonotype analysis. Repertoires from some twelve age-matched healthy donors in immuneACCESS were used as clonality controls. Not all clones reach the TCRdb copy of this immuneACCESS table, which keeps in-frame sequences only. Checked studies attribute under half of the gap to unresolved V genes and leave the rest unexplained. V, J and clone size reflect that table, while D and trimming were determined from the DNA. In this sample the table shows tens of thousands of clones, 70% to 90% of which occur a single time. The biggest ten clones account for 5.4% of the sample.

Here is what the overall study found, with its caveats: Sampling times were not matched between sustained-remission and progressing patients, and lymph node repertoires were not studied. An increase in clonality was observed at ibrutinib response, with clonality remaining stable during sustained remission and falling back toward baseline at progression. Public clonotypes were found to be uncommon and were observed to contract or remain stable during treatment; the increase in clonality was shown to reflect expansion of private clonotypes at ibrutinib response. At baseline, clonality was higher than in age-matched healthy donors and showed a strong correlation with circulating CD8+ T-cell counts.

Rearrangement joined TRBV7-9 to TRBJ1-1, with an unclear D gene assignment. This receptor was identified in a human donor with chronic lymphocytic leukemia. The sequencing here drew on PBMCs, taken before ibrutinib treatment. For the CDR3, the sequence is CASSPRRSPQTKAFF. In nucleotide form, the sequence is TGTGCCAGCAGCCCCAGACGGTCCCCGCAGACAAAAGCTTTCTTT.